The 3 T cell receptor beta chains below come from one sample, sequenced in a study of identical twins. TCRdb passed the 5' RACE reads through MiXCR, listing each CDR3 protein once. The repertoire holds approximately 500,000 distinct CDR3 sequences, with approximately 24% as singletons. These sequences were also reported in another study, on T cells expressing NK-cell markers.

The source material was CD4+ T cells sorted from blood. These receptors came from a woman aged 18-35 years in good health.

This clonotype has more than one count but fewer than ten. The V gene is TRBV12-3 or TRBV12-4, the J gene TRBJ2-3; tentatively, D is TRBD1 (8 bases). CDR3 length: 15 amino acids. V dropped 5 bases and J dropped 6 bases, with 18 bases sitting between them. CDR3 residues: CASSTGQGGKDTQYF. The CDR3 DNA is TGTGCCAGCAGTACCGGACAGGGAGGGAAGGATACGCAGTATTTT.

This clonotype has only one observation. This chain connects TRBV5-1 to TRBJ2-3, with D possibly being TRBD1 or TRBD2 (6 bases each). Trimming removed 4 bases from V and 4 bases from J, with 13 bases in between. CDR1 and CDR2 from the germline V gene are SGHRS and YFSETQ. The CDR3 loop spans 14 amino acids. The CDR3, as DNA: TGCGCCAGCAGCGTCGGGGGCCAAGCAGATACGCAGTATTTT. It specifies CASSVGGQADTQYF.

This clonotype has only a few counts. The CDR3 DNA is TGTGCCAGCAGCAAAGAAGCAGTATACAATGAGCAGTTCTTC. Protein sequence: CASSKEAVYNEQFF. This rearrangement joins TRBV21-1 to TRBJ2-1. TRBV21-1 is listed as a pseudogene. CDR3 size: 14 residues.